This T cell receptor (beta chain) was sequenced in a study of T-cell memory formation after mild COVID-19. About the research overall: TCR clusters were mostly confined to one donor each. Points from the study as a whole: There were some responding clones in pre-infection memory, which suggested that cross-reactive memory had joined.

A single record per CDR3 protein comes from TCRdb applying MiXCR to the 5' RACE reads. The data contain hundreds of thousands of distinct CDR3 sequences, 25% to 30% of them singletons. Germline CDR1 LGHDT, CDR2 YNNKEL (reference sequence). Trimming left V 4 bases short and J 4 bases short, with 10 bases between. CDR3 size: 13 residues. This clonotype showed up just once. What it binds is unknown. The sample comprised PBMCs or a T cell subset sorted from them (not recorded which). V and J are TRBV3-1 and TRBJ1-1; D is unresolved. The receptor's source is an adult woman who had mild COVID-19 (a few samples of this study predate the infection). Cell type and time point are not known. CDR3 sequence (DNA): TGTGCCAGCAGCCCAATGGAGGGCACTGAAGCTTTCTTT. Translated: CASSPMEGTEAFF.